The 4 T cell receptor beta chains listed next were all sequenced from one sample in a study of CD8 T cells in Susac syndrome (dated by TCRdb to about 2019). Libraries were constructed by the immunoSEQ multiplex PCR assay. RNA was extracted with the RNeasy kit and roughly 0.45 to 1 ug was reverse transcribed using random hexamers. TCRdb handled the public reads itself, with Q25 trimming in fastp and clone calling in MiXCR, and kept productive beta chains. A single entry per CDR3 protein holds the most common genes and DNA from its merged rows. In all, the sample holds about 80,000 distinct CDR3 sequences, and approximately 94% of those were seen once. The ten top clones hold 0.26% of the sample. The sample comprised CD8+ T cells from PBMCs. The source of these receptors is a human donor in good health.

This chain joins TRBV28 and TRBJ2-2, with D possibly called TRBD1 or TRBD2 (7 bases each). This CDR3 spans 16 amino acids. V lost 5 bases, J lost 4 bases, and 17 bases lay in between. The germline gives CDR1 MDHEN, CDR2 SYDVKM. The CDR3: CASSPPGGAGTGELFF. The CDR3, as DNA: TGTGCCAGCAGTCCCCCAGGGGGGGCGGGCACCGGGGAGCTGTTTTTT.

The V call is TRBV6-5, the J call TRBJ2-5, with a tentative D call TRBD2 (5 bases). The CDR3 has 15 amino acids. The germline V gene has CDR1 MNHEY and CDR2 SVGAGI. With 5 bases removed from V and 0 bases from J, the gap between germline ends came to 13 bases. The CDR3 sequence is CASSLSGGNQETQYF. CDR3 bases: TGTGCCAGCAGTCTTTCCGGAGGTAACCAAGAGACCCAGTACTTC.

The V gene is TRBV19, the J gene TRBJ2-2, with D perhaps being TRBD1 or TRBD2 (6 bases each). Germline CDR1 LNHDA, CDR2 SQIVND (reference sequence). There are 13 residues in the CDR3. Trimming shortened V by 5 bases and J by 5 bases, and 9 bases separated the two germline ends. The CDR3 DNA follows: TGTGCCAGTAGTCCGGGGGCTACCGGGGAGCTGTTTTTT. This gives the protein CASSPGATGELFF.

This clonotype was seen once. The V and J genes are TRBV6-4 and TRBJ2-2; D may correspond to TRBD1 or TRBD2 (5 bases each). CDR3 length: 14 amino acids. Germline CDR1 MRHNA, CDR2 SNTAGT. The V and J ends lost 6 bases and 6 bases respectively, with 14 bases between them. The CDR3 DNA reads as TGTGCCAGCAGCGATTTTGGGGACGCCGGGGAGCTGTTTTTT. This gives the protein CASSDFGDAGELFF.